Here is one TCR beta chain with its context. No antigen is known for it. Unique molecular identifiers were attached to individual cDNA molecules. One entry per CDR3 protein, called by TCRdb with MiXCR from the 5' RACE reads. The sample carries tens of thousands of distinct CDR3 sequences, around a tenth recorded once. The sample originates from a study of early T cells in non-severe SARS-CoV-2 infection. Overall study findings and caveats: Matching with VDJdb favored anti-spike CD8 responses (missing private and CD4 specificities).

The CDR3 contains 14 residues. The V end lost 5 bases, the J end lost 6 bases, and 14 bases lay between the germline ends. Germline loops: CDR1 SGHTA, CDR2 FQGNSA. Sequencing was carried out using whole blood. This rearrangement joins TRBV7-2 to TRBJ1-3; D perhaps matches TRBD1 (6 bases). This TCR was recovered from an adult who was a healthcare worker with PCR-confirmed SARS-CoV-2 infection or an uninfected control (not recorded which). In DNA, the CDR3 is TGTGCCAGCAGCCCCTGGAGGGGGGCAAACACCATATATTTT. This encodes CASSPWRGANTIYF.